This T cell receptor (beta chain) was recovered during a study of T cell responses to AZD1222 COVID-19 vaccine. CDR1 and CDR2 from the germline V gene are SGHDN and FVKESK. The length of the CDR3 is 14 residues. V was cut by 1 base and J by 2 bases, with 9 bases left in between. Some clones are missing from TCRdb's copy, which holds only in-frame ones; the method was immunoSEQ multiplex PCR. The sample includes around 110,000 clones, approximately 90% seen only once; the top ten take under 9.5%. Source: peripheral blood, taken 28 days after the second AZD1222 dose. The sequence derives from an adult who received the AZD1222 COVID-19 vaccine. The rearrangement links TRBV14 to TRBJ2-7; the D gene is possibly TRBD2 (5 bases). DNA of the CDR3: TGTGCCAGCAGCCAAGGGCTAGCCGCCTACGAGCAGTACTTC. Its protein product is CASSQGLAAYEQYF.